Listed below are T cell receptor beta chains from one sample, sequenced in a study of neurological immune-mediated disorders. TCRdb itself ran the 5' RACE reads through MiXCR, one entry per CDR3 protein. The table has roughly 60,000 distinct CDR3 sequences, nearly 10% seen once. Sequencing was done on a sample of PBMCs. The origin of the receptors is a man younger than 40 in good health. CDR3s include the opening cysteine and the closing phenylalanine or tryptophan. Some rows have no size entry. The others give once, few or many, or a class for an expanded clone.

j_gene,abundance,v_gene,CDR3aa
TRBJ1-3,many,TRBV3-1,CASSHGTVPFSGNTIYF
TRBJ2-7,many,TRBV12-3/TRBV12-4,CASSFQGNYEQYF
TRBJ2-7,NA,TRBV15,CATIRDLSGAGLYEQYF
TRBJ2-3,NA,TRBV4-1,CASSQDRLAGLGNTQYF
TRBJ1-2,many,TRBV6-6,CASSYSGGGYTF
TRBJ2-2,many,TRBV5-1,CASSHLAGDTGELFF
TRBJ1-5,many,TRBV20-1,CSARDPRGREEDQPQHF
TRBJ1-1,many,TRBV29-1,CSIGPPMNTEAFF
TRBJ2-1,many,TRBV7-2,CASSLDRGGYNEQFF
TRBJ2-1,many,TRBV7-9,CASSPIPGQGRNEQFF
TRBJ2-5,NA,TRBV6-5,CASSDGTSGTYQETQYF
TRBJ2-7,many,TRBV4-2,CASSQEGPGEVQYF
TRBJ2-2,many,TRBV20-1,CSADTGAQNTGELFF
TRBJ1-6,many,TRBV12-3/TRBV12-4,CASRGQNSPLHF
TRBJ2-3,few,TRBV6-2/TRBV6-3,CASSYSTAEPITDTQYF
TRBJ2-7,many,TRBV27,CASRLASGSYEQYF
TRBJ2-7,many,TRBV14,CAKCGRTYEQYF
TRBJ2-7,many,TRBV28,CASSFPTGEEQYF
TRBJ2-1,many,TRBV14,CASSQDYYEQFF
TRBJ1-2,many,TRBV7-9,CASSNRVNYGYTF
TRBJ2-1,many,TRBV5-1,CASSLVLAGGPNEQFF
TRBJ2-1,many,TRBV3-1,CASSQDPGGRAREQFF
TRBJ1-2,many,TRBV27,CASSSGISGTRGGYTF
TRBJ2-1,few,TRBV20-1,CSARTSGLEEIDEQFF
TRBJ2-3,many,TRBV5-1,CASSLDAGRRTDTQYF
TRBJ2-7,many,TRBV12-3/TRBV12-4,CASSYGGAPYEQYF
TRBJ2-7,many,TRBV5-1,CASRTDSSSYEQYF
TRBJ1-1,many,TRBV3-1,CASSPAGTENTEAFF
TRBJ1-2,many,TRBV20-1,CSATKNPGTAYGYTF
TRBJ2-7,NA,TRBV7-9,CASSLQRSYEQYF
TRBJ1-2,many,TRBV12-3/TRBV12-4,CASSLGGALGYTF
TRBJ2-7,medium-sized,TRBV28,CASSLWGRTGEQYF
TRBJ1-4,NA,TRBV25-1,CASKRRRTVAEKLFF
TRBJ2-7,many,TRBV10-3,CAISPLTLTSFTYEQYF
TRBJ2-3,many,TRBV7-2,CASSFGADTQYF
TRBJ2-7,many,TRBV10-3,CAIKVASVNLGEQYF
TRBJ2-7,medium-sized,TRBV5-1,CASSLVQGSGEQYF
TRBJ2-7,many,TRBV6-6,CASGDRPYEQYF
TRBJ2-1,many,TRBV20-1,CSATDRVAWYEQFF
TRBJ2-3,many,TRBV5-1,CASTASGPDTQYF
TRBJ2-3,many,TRBV5-1,CASSPRPLYTDTQYF
TRBJ2-5,many,TRBV7-2,CASSFIGTSGFGGETQYF
TRBJ2-7,many,TRBV28,CASSSPQVHPYF
TRBJ1-4,many,TRBV6-4,CASSSGTGTEKLFF
TRBJ1-2,many,TRBV10-3,CAISEWDRGDYGYTF
TRBJ1-3,NA,TRBV4-1,CASSQVTGETAGNTIYF
TRBJ2-7,many,TRBV10-3,CAISGKSGSEDEQYF
TRBJ1-6,many,TRBV30,CAWSSTSSYNSPLHF
TRBJ2-6,many,TRBV7-2,CASSLKAGGSGANVLTF
TRBJ2-3,many,TRBV5-1,CASSLEQVLTDTQYF
TRBJ1-2,NA,TRBV7-9,CASRLTKNYGYTF
TRBJ2-3,few,TRBV5-6,CASSFPGRSDTQYF
TRBJ2-2,many,TRBV12-3/TRBV12-4,CASRGGTGGRLTGELFF
TRBJ2-7,many,TRBV18,CASSRQSPSGSSYEQYF